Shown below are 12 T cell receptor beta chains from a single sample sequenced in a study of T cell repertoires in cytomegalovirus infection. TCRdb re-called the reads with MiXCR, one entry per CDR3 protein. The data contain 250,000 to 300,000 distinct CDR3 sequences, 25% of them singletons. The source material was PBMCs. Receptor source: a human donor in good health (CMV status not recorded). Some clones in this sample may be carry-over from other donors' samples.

CDR3 nucleotides: TGTGCCATCTCGGTACTAGCGGGAAAAGAGACCCAGTACTTC. As protein: CAISVLAGKETQYF. J is TRBJ2-5 and V is TRBV28, with TRBD2 matching over 10 bases. The V and J ends lost 10 bases and 3 bases, in that order; junction bases with no gene match: 8. Germline V lookup: CDR1 MDHEN, CDR2 SYDVKM. CDR3 length: 14 residues.

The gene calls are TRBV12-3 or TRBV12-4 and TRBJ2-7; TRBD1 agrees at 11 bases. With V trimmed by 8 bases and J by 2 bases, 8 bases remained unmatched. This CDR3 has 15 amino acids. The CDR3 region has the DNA TGTGCCAGCCGCACCGGGACAGGGGGGCCCTACGAGCAGTACTTC. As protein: CASRTGTGGPYEQYF.

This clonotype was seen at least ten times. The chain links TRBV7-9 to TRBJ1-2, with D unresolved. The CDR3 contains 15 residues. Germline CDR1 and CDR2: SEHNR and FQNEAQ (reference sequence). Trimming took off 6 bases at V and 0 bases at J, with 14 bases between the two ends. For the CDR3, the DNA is TGTGCCAGCAGTTCAAGGGCAGCCGCTAACTATGGCTACACCTTC. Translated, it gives CASSSRAAANYGYTF.

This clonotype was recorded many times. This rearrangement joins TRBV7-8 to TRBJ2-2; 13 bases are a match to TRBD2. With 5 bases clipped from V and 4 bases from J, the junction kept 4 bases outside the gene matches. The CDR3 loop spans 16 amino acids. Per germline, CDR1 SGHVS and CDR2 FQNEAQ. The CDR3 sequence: CASSPRTSGGTGELFF. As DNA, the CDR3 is TGTGCCAGCAGCCCCCGGACTAGCGGGGGCACCGGGGAGCTGTTTTTT.

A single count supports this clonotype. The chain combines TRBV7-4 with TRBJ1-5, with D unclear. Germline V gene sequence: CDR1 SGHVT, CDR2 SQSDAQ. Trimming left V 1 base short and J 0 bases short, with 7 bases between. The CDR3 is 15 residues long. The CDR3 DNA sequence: TGTGCCAGCAGCTTAGGGCCGACTAGCAATCAGCCCCAGCATTTT. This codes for CASSLGPTSNQPQHF. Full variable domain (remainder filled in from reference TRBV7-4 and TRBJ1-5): GAGVSQSPRYKVAKRGRDVALRCDSISGHVTLYWYRQTLGQGSEVLTYSQSDAQRDKSGRPSGRFSAERPERSVSTLKIQRTEQGDSAVYLCASSLGPTSNQPQHFGDGTRLSIL.

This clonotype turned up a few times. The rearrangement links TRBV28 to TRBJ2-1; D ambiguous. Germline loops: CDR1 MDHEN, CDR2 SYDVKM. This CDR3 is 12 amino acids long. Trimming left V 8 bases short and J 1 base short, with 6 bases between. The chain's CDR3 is CASCESYNEQFF. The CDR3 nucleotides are TGTGCCAGCTGCGAGTCCTACAATGAGCAGTTCTTC.

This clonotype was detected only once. CDR3 protein: CASKAANTEAFF. The CDR3 nucleotides are TGTGCCAGCAAGGCGGCGAACACTGAAGCTTTCTTT. This chain links TRBV7-3 with TRBJ1-1; D is unresolved. In germline, CDR1 is SGHTA, CDR2 FQGTGA. The CDR3 consists of 12 residues. V lost 7 bases and J lost 1, with 7 bases in between.

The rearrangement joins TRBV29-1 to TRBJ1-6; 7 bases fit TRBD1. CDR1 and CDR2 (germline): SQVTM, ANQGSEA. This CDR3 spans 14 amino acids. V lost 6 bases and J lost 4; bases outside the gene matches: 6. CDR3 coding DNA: TGCAGCGTAAAGACAGGGCAATATAATTCACCCCTCCACTTT. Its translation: CSVKTGQYNSPLHF.

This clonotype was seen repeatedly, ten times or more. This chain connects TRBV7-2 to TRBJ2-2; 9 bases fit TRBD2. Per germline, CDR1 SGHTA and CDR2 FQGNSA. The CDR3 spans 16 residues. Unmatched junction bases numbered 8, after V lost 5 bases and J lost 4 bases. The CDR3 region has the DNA TGTGCCAGCAGCCCATCGGGACTAGCAAGCACCGGGGAGCTGTTTTTT. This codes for CASSPSGLASTGELFF.

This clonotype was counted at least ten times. The chain's CDR3 is CASSSPGFDGEQYF. For the CDR3, the DNA is TGTGCCAGCAGTTCGCCCGGGTTTGATGGTGAGCAGTACTTC. This chain connects TRBV28 to TRBJ2-7, with D unresolved. The V gene lost 4 bases and the J gene lost 7 bases, with 17 bases spanning the gap. CDR1 is MDHEN and CDR2 is SYDVKM in the germline V gene. CDR3 length equals 14 residues.

The CDR3 coding sequence is TGTGCCACCTCAGCAGGACACCAAGAGACCCAGTACTTC. This translates into CATSAGHQETQYF. The rearrangement uses TRBV24-1 and TRBJ2-5; D unclear. Germline CDR1 and CDR2: KGHDR and SFDVKD. The CDR3 is made up of 13 amino acids. V was clipped by 9 bases and J by 0 bases, with 10 bases between them.

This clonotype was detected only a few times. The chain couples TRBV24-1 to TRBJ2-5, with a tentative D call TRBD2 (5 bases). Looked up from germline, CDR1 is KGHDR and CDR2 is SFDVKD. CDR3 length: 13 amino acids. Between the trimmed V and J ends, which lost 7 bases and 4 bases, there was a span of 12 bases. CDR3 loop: CATRDTSLETQYF. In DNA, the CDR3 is TGTGCCACCAGGGATACTAGTTTAGAGACCCAGTACTTC.